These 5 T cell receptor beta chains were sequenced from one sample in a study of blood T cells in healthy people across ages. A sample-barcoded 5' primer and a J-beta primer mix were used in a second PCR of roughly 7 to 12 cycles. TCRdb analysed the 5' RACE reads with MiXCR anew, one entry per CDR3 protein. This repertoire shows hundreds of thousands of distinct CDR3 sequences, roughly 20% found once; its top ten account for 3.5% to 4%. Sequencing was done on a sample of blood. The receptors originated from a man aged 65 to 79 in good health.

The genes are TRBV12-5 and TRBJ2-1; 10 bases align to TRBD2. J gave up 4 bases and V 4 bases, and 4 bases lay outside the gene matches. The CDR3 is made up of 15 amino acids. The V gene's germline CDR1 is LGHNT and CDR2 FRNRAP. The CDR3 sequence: CASGSLAGSYNEQFF. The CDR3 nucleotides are TGTGCTAGTGGTTCACTAGCGGGATCGTACAATGAGCAGTTCTTC.

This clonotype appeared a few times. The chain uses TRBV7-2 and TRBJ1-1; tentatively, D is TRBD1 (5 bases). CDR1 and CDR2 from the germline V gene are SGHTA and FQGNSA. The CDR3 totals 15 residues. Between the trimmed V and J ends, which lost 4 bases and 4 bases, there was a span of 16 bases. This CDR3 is CASSSTPGKGTEAFF. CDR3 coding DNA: TGTGCCAGCAGCTCTACCCCAGGGAAGGGCACTGAAGCTTTCTTT.

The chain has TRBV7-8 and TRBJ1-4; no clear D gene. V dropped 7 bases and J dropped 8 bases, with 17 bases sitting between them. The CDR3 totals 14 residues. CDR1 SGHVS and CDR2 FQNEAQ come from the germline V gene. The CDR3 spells CASTPVAFAEKLFF. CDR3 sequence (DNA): TGTGCCAGCACCCCGGTGGCTTTCGCGGAAAAACTGTTTTTT.

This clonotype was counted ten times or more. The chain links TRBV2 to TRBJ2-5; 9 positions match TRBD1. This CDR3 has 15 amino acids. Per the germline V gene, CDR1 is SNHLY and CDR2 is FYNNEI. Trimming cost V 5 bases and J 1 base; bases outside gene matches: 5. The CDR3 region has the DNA TGTGCCAGCAGTCCTGACAGGGGGACCCAAGAGACCCAGTACTTC. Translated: CASSPDRGTQETQYF.

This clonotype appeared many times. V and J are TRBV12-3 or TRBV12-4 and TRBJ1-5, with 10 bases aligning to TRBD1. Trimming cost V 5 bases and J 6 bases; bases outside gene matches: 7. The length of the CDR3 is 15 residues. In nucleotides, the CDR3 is TGTGCCAGCAGTATCGGGACAGGGGATAGTCAGCCCCAGCATTTT. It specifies CASSIGTGDSQPQHF.